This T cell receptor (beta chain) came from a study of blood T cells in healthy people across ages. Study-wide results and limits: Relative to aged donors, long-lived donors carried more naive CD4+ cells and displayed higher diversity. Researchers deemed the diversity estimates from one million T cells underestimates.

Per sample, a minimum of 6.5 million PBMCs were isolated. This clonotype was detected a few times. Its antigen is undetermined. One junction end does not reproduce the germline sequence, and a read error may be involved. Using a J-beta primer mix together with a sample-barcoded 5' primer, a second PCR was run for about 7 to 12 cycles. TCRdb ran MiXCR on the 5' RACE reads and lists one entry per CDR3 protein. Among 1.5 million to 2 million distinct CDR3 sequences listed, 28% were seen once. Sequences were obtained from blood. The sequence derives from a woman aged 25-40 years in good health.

The CDR3 nucleotides are TGTACCAGCAGCCGCGGGACTAGCGGGGGGTCCTACGAGCAGTACTTC. It translates to CTSSRGTSGGSYEQYF. The chain recombines TRBV14 with TRBJ2-7; 15 positions agree with TRBD2. The CDR3 sequence is 16 residues long. Looked up from germline, CDR1 is SGHDN and CDR2 is FVKESK.